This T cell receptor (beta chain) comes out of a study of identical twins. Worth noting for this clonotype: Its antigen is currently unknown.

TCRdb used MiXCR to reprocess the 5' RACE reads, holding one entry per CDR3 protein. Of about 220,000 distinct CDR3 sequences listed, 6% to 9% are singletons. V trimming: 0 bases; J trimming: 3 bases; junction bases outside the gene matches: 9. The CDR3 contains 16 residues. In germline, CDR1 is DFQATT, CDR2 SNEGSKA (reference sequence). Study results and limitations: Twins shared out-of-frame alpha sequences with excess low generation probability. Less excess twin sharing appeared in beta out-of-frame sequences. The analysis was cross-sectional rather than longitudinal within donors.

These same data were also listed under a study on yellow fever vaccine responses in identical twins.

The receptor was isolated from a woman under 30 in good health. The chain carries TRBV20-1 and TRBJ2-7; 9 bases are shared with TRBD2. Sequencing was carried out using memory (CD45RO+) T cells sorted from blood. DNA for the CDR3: TGCAGTGCTAGAGACACCGGGACTAGCTACGTCTACGAGCAGTACTTC. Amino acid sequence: CSARDTGTSYVYEQYF.